In this sample, the clone carrying this T cell receptor (beta chain) turned up a few times. Antigen unknown. The sample is drawn from a study of memory CD4+ T cells and cytomegalovirus serostatus. Study in general: This sample comes from healthy Belgian adults, about nine CMV seropositive, some 22 seronegative. Study conclusions and caveats: Median bootstrapped AUC for CMV status was approximately 0.96 originally, about 0.9 US-trained.

Germline values: CDR1 ENHRY, CDR2 SYGVKD. V dropped 8 bases and J dropped 1 base, with 5 bases sitting between them. The CDR3 consists of 11 residues. In the authors' workflow: After removing out-of-frame reads, millions of distinct TCRbeta sequences remained. Assay: immunoSEQ multiplex PCR; the TCRdb copy retains only in-frame clones and omits some. From that table come the V and J calls and clone size; the DNA was used to work out D and trimming. Here the sample spans tens of thousands of clones, 78% being singletons. Single viable CD3+CD4+CD8-CD45RO+ cells were sorted as the memory CD4+ T cells. Sequencing was carried out using memory CD4+ T cells from blood. The chain employs TRBV10-3 and TRBJ1-1, with unresolved D. This clonotype originated in an adult in good health and CMV-seronegative. The CDR3 DNA sequence: TGTGCCATCGGGTCGAACACTGAAGCTTTCTTT. This translates into CAIGSNTEAFF.